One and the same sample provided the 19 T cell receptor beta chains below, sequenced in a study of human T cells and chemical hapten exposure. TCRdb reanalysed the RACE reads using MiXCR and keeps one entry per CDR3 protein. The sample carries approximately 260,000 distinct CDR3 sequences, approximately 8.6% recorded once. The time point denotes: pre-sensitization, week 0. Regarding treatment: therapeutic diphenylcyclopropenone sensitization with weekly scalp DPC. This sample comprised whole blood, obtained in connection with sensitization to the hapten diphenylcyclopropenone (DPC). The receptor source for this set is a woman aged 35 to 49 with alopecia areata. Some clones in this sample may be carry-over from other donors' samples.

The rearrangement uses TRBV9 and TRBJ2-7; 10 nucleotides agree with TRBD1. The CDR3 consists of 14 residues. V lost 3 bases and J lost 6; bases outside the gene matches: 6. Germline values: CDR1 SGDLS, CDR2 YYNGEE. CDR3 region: CASSAQDRGSEQYF. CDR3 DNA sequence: TGTGCCAGCAGCGCCCAGGACAGGGGGAGCGAGCAGTACTTC.

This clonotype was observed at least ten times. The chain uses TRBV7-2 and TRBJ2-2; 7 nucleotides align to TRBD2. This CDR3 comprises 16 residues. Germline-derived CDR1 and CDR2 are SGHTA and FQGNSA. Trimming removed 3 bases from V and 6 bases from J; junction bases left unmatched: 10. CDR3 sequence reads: CASSLQSGVAPGELFF. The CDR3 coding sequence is TGTGCCAGCAGCTTGCAGAGCGGGGTGGCCCCCGGGGAGCTGTTTTTT.

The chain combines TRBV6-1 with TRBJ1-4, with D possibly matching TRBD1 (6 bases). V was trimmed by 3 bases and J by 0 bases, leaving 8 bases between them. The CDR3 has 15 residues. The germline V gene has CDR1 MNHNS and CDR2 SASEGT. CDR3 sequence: CASSETGSTNEKLFF. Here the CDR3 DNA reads TGTGCCAGCAGTGAGACAGGCTCAACTAATGAAAAACTGTTTTTT.

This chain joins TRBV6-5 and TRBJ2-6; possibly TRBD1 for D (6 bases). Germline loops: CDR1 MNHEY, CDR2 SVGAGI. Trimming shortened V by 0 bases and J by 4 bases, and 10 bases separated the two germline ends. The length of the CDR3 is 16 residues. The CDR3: CASSYSGAHGANVLTF. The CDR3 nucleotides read TGTGCCAGCAGTTACTCGGGGGCACACGGGGCCAACGTCCTGACTTTC.

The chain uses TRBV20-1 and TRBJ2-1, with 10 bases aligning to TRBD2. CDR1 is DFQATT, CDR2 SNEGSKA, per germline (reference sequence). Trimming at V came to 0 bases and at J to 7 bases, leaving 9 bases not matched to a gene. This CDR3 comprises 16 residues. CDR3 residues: CSARDLAGAWANEQFF. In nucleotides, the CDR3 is TGCAGTGCTAGAGACCTAGCGGGAGCGTGGGCAAATGAGCAGTTCTTC.

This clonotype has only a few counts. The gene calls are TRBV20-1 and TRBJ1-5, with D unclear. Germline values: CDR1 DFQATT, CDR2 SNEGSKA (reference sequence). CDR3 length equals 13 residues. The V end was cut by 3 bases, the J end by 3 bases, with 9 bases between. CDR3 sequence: CSASLLINQPQHF. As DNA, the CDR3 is TGCAGTGCTAGTCTCCTAATCAATCAGCCCCAGCATTTT.

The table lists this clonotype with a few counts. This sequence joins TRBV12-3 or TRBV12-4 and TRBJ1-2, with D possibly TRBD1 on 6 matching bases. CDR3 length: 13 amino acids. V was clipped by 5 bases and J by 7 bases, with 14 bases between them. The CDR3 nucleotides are TGTGCCAGCAGTCCCAGACAGGCTGGTGGCTACACCTTC. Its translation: CASSPRQAGGYTF.

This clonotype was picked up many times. The CDR3 loop reads CASSPRGQMGNEQFF. The CDR3 nucleotides are TGTGCCAGCAGTCCCAGGGGGCAAATGGGCAATGAGCAGTTCTTC. V gene TRBV12-3 or TRBV12-4 combines with J gene TRBJ2-1; 8 bases match TRBD1. The CDR3 is 15 amino acids. V dropped 5 bases and J dropped 6; count of bases not matched to a gene: 9.

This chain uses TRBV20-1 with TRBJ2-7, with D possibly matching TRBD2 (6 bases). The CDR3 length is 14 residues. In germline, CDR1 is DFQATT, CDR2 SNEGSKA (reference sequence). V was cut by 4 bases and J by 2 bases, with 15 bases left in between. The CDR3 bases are TGCAGTGCTACCCACGGGGGTATAGCCTACGAGCAGTACTTC. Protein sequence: CSATHGGIAYEQYF.

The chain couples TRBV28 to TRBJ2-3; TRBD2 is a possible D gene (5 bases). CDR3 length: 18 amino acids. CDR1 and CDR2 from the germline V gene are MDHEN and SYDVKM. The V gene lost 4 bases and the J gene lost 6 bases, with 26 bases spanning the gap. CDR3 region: CASSSKPPGTRLVDTQYF. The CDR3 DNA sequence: TGTGCCAGCAGTTCTAAACCCCCTGGAACTAGATTGGTCGATACGCAGTATTTT.

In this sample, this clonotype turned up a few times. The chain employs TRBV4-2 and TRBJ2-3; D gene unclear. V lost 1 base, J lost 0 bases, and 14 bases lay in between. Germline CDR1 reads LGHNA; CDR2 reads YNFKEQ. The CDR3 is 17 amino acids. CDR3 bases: TGTGCCAGCAGCCAAGCCATGACTCCCCCTAGCACAGATACGCAGTATTTT. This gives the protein CASSQAMTPPSTDTQYF.

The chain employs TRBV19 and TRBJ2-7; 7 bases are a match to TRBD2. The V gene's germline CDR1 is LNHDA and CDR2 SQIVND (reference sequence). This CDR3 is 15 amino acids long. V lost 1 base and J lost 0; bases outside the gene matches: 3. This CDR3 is CASSIGAGLSYEQYF. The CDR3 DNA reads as TGTGCCAGTAGTATAGGAGCGGGACTCTCCTACGAGCAGTACTTC.

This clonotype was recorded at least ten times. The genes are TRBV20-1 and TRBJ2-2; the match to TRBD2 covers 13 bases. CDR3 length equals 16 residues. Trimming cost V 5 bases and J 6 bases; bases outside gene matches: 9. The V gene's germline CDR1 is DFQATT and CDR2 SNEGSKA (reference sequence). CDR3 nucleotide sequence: TGCAGTGCTCGGACTAGCGGGAGTTTCGCCGCCGGGGAGCTGTTTTTT. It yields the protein CSARTSGSFAAGELFF.

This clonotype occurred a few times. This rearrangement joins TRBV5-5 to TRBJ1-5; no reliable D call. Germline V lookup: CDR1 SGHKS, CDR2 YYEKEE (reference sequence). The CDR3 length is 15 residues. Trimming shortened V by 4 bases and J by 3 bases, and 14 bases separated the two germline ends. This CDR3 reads CASSRAGGNNQPQHF. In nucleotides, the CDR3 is TGTGCCAGCAGCCGGGCGGGCGGAAACAATCAGCCCCAGCATTTT.

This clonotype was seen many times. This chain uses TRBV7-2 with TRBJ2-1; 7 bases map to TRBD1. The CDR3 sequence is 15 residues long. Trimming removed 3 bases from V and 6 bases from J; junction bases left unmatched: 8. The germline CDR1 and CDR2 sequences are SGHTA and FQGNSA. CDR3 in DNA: TGTGCCAGCAGCTTCCCAGCAGGGGGTGCCAATGAGCAGTTCTTC. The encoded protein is CASSFPAGGANEQFF.

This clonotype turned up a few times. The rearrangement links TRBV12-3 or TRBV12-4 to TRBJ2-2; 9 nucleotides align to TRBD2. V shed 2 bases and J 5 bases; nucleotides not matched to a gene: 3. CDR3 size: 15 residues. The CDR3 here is CASSLNLAGTGELFF. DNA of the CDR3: TGTGCCAGCAGTTTAAATCTAGCGGGGACCGGGGAGCTGTTTTTT.

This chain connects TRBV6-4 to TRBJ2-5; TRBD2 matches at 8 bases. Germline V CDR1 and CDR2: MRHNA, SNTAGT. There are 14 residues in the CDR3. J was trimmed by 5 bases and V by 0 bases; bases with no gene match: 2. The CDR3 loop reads CASSDSAGAETQYF. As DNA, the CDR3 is TGTGCCAGCAGTGACTCAGCGGGAGCCGAGACCCAGTACTTC.

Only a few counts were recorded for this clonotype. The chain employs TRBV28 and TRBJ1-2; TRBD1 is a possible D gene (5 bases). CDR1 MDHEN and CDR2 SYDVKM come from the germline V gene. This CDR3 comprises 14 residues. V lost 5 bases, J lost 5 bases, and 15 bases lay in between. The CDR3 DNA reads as TGTGCCAGCAGTCCCGCAGGAGGGGAGTATGGCTACACCTTC. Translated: CASSPAGGEYGYTF.

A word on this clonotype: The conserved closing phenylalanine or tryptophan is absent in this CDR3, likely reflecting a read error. The CDR3 DNA reads TGTGCCAGCAGCCGGGCGGCGAGATCTACGAAGCAGTACATC. Its protein is CASSRAARSTKQYI. V gene TRBV7-8 combines with J gene TRBJ2-7; D ambiguous. The CDR3 sequence is 14 residues long. V lost 5 bases and J 8 bases, leaving 19 bases between the germline ends. Germline values: CDR1 SGHVS, CDR2 FQNEAQ.